The 23 T cell receptor beta chains below were found in one sample sequenced in a study of shared clonotypes between healthy human individuals. Produced via immunoSEQ multiplex PCR; TCRdb's table is partial and in-frame only. Seen here are 700,000 or so clones, roughly 78% observed once, and the top ten hold about 1.7%. Sequenced sample: memory CD4+ T cells sorted from blood. Subset: CD45RA-negative fraction. The receptors were sampled from a woman younger than 45 in good health.

The chain is built from TRBV5-1 and TRBJ2-2; possible D gene TRBD2, 6 bases. Looked up from germline, CDR1 is SGHRS and CDR2 is YFSETQ. This CDR3 is 15 amino acids long. Trimming left V 4 bases short and J 4 bases short, with 14 bases between. CDR3 in amino acids: CASSGGTLITGELFF. The DNA for the CDR3 is TGCGCCAGCAGCGGCGGGACGCTAATCACCGGGGAGCTGTTTTTT.

This clone occurred a few times. This chain uses TRBV2 with TRBJ2-7, with unresolved D. This CDR3 contains 13 residues. V was shortened by 5 bases and J by 7 bases, with 15 bases between the two germline ends. CDR1 and CDR2 (germline): SNHLY, FYNNEI. DNA for the CDR3: TGTGCCAGCAGTCTCGCCCCTCTTGGGGAGCAGTACTTC. As protein: CASSLAPLGEQYF. The full variable domain, its missing parts supplied by reference TRBV2 and TRBJ2-7, is EPEVTQTPSHQVTQMGQEVILRCVPISNHLYFYWYRQILGQKVEFLVSFYNNEISEKSEIFDDQFSVERPDGSNFTLKIRSTKLEDSAMYFCASSLAPLGEQYFGPGTRLTVT.

The CDR3 loop reads CSTFRGNTEAFF. The CDR3 nucleotides are TGCAGTACCTTTAGGGGAAACACTGAAGCTTTCTTT. The rearrangement links TRBV29-1 to TRBJ1-1; D might be TRBD1 (5 bases). The CDR3 has 12 amino acids. Germline CDR1 and CDR2: SQVTM and ANQGSEA.

The chain carries TRBV6-5 and TRBJ1-2; D uncertain. The CDR3 totals 14 residues. V was clipped by 7 bases and J by 4 bases, with 16 bases between them. Germline V gene data show CDR1 as MNHEY and CDR2 as SVGAGI. The CDR3 loop reads CASTDPGRSYGYTF. The CDR3 DNA reads as TGTGCCAGCACCGACCCCGGGCGGTCCTATGGCTACACCTTC.

The genes are TRBV7-2 and TRBJ1-4, with a tentative D call TRBD1 (6 bases). Trimming shortened V by 5 bases and J by 5 bases, and 12 bases separated the two germline ends. This CDR3 is 14 amino acids long. Germline-derived CDR1 and CDR2 are SGHTA and FQGNSA. The CDR3 nucleotides are TGTGCCAGCAGCCCCCTAAGGGGGAATGAAAAACTGTTTTTT. This codes for CASSPLRGNEKLFF.

To note about this clone: This specimen includes other DNA sequences encoding the same CDR3. The rearrangement uses TRBV18 and TRBJ1-5, with TRBD1 as a possible D gene (6 bases). V was shortened by 0 bases and J by 7 bases, with 13 bases between the two germline ends. The CDR3 has 15 residues. The germline V gene encodes CDR1 KGHSH and CDR2 LQKENI. This CDR3 is CASSPPGGAGQPQHF. CDR3 in DNA: TGTGCCAGCTCACCACCCGGGGGGGCAGGGCAGCCCCAGCATTTT.

This clone came up a few times. The gene calls are TRBV6-1 and TRBJ1-5, with 9 positions matching TRBD1. Unmatched junction bases numbered 12, after V lost 8 bases and J lost 13 bases. Germline CDR1 is MNHNS and CDR2 is SASEGT. The CDR3 sequence is 13 residues long. As DNA, the CDR3 is TGTGCCAGCGAACCGGGACAGGGAAGGGCTCAGCATTTT. Amino acids: CASEPGQGRAQHF.

This clone came up a few times. The chain couples TRBV5-4 to TRBJ2-7; 9 bases line up with TRBD1. The CDR3 sequence is 15 residues long. Germline trimming cut 0 bases from V and 2 bases from J; bases unmatched to any gene: 3. From germline, CDR1 is SGHNT and CDR2 YYREEE (reference sequence). The CDR3 nucleotides are TGTGCCAGCAGCTTGGAGGGGACAGGGACCTACGAGCAGTACTTC. Translated: CASSLEGTGTYEQYF.

The chain has TRBV7-9 and TRBJ2-5; D might be TRBD2 (5 bases). The CDR3 contains 15 residues. Trimming took 5 bases from V and 4 from J, leaving 17 bases between them. The germline CDR1 and CDR2 sequences are SEHNR and FQNEAQ (reference sequence). The CDR3 region is CASSPTTGLGETQYF. The CDR3 region has the DNA TGTGCCAGCAGCCCAACGACCGGACTTGGAGAGACCCAGTACTTC.

The J gene is TRBJ1-4, the V gene TRBV4-1, with 8 bases lining up with TRBD1. CDR1 is MGHRA and CDR2 is YSYEKL in the germline V gene. The CDR3 has 17 amino acids. Trimming cost V 2 bases and J 0 bases; bases outside gene matches: 5. DNA for the CDR3: TGCGCCAGCAGCCAAACAGGGGGAACGGCAACTAATGAAAAACTGTTTTTT. This codes for CASSQTGGTATNEKLFF.

This clone was counted only a few times. The rearrangement links TRBV6-5 to TRBJ1-2; 7 bases fit TRBD1. The CDR3 spans 15 residues. Germline trimming cut 5 bases from V and 4 bases from J; bases unmatched to any gene: 10. CDR1 is MNHEY, CDR2 SVGAGI, per germline. The CDR3 spells CASSRPGQHIYGYTF. The CDR3 coding sequence is TGTGCCAGCAGTAGACCGGGACAGCACATCTATGGCTACACCTTC.

The genes are TRBV28 and TRBJ1-5; D unclear. This CDR3 region has 15 residues. Trimming left V 6 bases short and J 1 base short, with 13 bases between. Germline V CDR1 and CDR2: MDHEN, SYDVKM. The CDR3 is CASRHDGGSNQPQHF. The CDR3 nucleotides read TGTGCCAGCAGACATGATGGAGGGAGCAATCAGCCCCAGCATTTT.

The genes are TRBV28 and TRBJ1-3; D call uncertain. The CDR3 has 15 residues. Trimming took off 4 bases at V and 1 base at J, with 11 bases between the two ends. The germline gives CDR1 MDHEN, CDR2 SYDVKM. The CDR3 reads CASSSPGRSGNTIYF. Written as DNA, the CDR3 is TGTGCCAGCAGTTCCCCGGGGAGGTCTGGAAACACCATATATTTT.

This rearrangement joins TRBV5-1 to TRBJ1-4, with D perhaps TRBD1 (6 bases). This CDR3 comprises 14 residues. Trimming stripped 3 bases from V and 2 bases from J, with 8 bases between. CDR1 and CDR2 (germline): SGHRS, YFSETQ. CDR3: CASSSDSTNEKLFF. The DNA for the CDR3 is TGCGCCAGCAGCTCGGACAGCACTAATGAAAAACTGTTTTTT.

CDR3 protein: CASSAYRNTEAFF. Here the CDR3 DNA reads TGTGCCAGCAGTGCCTACAGGAACACTGAAGCTTTCTTT. The rearrangement uses TRBV2 and TRBJ1-1; D not certain. The CDR3 loop spans 13 amino acids. The germline CDR1 and CDR2 sequences are SNHLY and FYNNEI. V gave up 4 bases and J gave up 1 base, with 7 bases separating them.

J is TRBJ2-6 and V is TRBV4-1; D gene uncertain. There are 13 residues in the CDR3. In germline, CDR1 is MGHRA, CDR2 YSYEKL. The V and J ends lost 3 bases and 5 bases respectively, with 5 bases between them. The CDR3 reads CASSQFRANVLTF. CDR3 coding DNA: TGCGCCAGCAGCCAGTTTAGGGCCAACGTCCTGACTTTC.

This chain uses TRBV11-2 with TRBJ2-5; D gene uncertain. The germline V gene encodes CDR1 SGHAT and CDR2 FQNNGV. The CDR3 has 12 amino acids. V was cut by 5 bases and J by 4 bases, with 8 bases left in between. Here the CDR3 DNA reads TGTGCCAGCAGCCATGTTCTAGAGACCCAGTACTTC. Translation gives CASSHVLETQYF.

J is TRBJ1-1 and V is TRBV6-6; D remains unclear. The CDR3 runs to 13 residues. CDR1 is MNHNY and CDR2 is SVGAGI in the germline V gene (reference sequence). V was cut by 0 bases and J by 5 bases, with 7 bases left in between. CDR3 sequence reads: CASSYSMVTEAFF. The DNA of the CDR3 is TGTGCCAGCAGTTACTCCATGGTGACTGAAGCTTTCTTT.

This chain links TRBV7-2 with TRBJ1-5, with TRBD1 as a possible D gene (6 bases). Germline V lookup: CDR1 SGHTA, CDR2 FQGNSA. V was shortened by 1 base and J by 5 bases, with 12 bases between the two germline ends. This CDR3 region has 15 residues. CDR3 loop: CASSLERGAHQPQHF. CDR3 sequence (DNA): TGTGCCAGCAGCTTAGAGCGGGGGGCACATCAGCCCCAGCATTTT.

The table lists this clone with many counts. The chain combines TRBV4-2 with TRBJ2-5; the D is unclear. The CDR3 is made up of 13 amino acids. Trimming shortened V by 5 bases and J by 2 bases, and 9 bases separated the two germline ends. Germline lookup yields CDR1 LGHNA and CDR2 YNFKEQ. CDR3 loop: CASSYGPQETQYF. Here the CDR3 DNA reads TGTGCCAGCAGCTACGGACCTCAAGAGACCCAGTACTTC.

V is TRBV7-9 and J is TRBJ1-4; TRBD1 is a possible D gene (5 bases). CDR1 is SEHNR, CDR2 FQNEAQ, per germline (reference sequence). Trimming shortened V by 5 bases and J by 6 bases, and 13 bases separated the two germline ends. The CDR3 totals 14 residues. The CDR3 reads CASSRLLGDEKLFF. CDR3 sequence (DNA): TGTGCCAGCAGCCGTCTATTGGGGGATGAAAAACTGTTTTTT.

This clone has a handful of counts. The J gene is TRBJ1-1, the V gene TRBV7-9; D perhaps matches TRBD1 (5 bases). CDR3 length: 14 residues. Trimming left V 2 bases short and J 6 bases short, with 13 bases between. Germline V gene lookup returns CDR1 SEHNR and CDR2 FQNEAQ (reference sequence). DNA of the CDR3: TGTGCCAGCAGCTTAAATATGGAGGGACCTGAAGCTTTCTTT. It codes for CASSLNMEGPEAFF. The variable domain in full, completed from reference TRBV7-9 and TRBJ1-1, reads DTGVSQNPRHKITKRGQNVTFRCDPISEHNRLYWYRQTLGQGPEFLTYFQNEAQLEKSRLLSDRFSAERPKGSFSTLEIQRTEQGDSAMYLCASSLNMEGPEAFFGQGTRLTVV.

The J gene is TRBJ1-5, the V gene TRBV18; possible D gene TRBD1, 6 bases. CDR3 length: 15 amino acids. Per germline, CDR1 KGHSH and CDR2 LQKENI. With 3 bases removed from V and 5 bases from J, the gap between germline ends came to 14 bases. CDR3 bases: TGTGCCAGCTCACCGAGACAGGACGGTGATCAGCCCCAGCATTTT. As protein: CASSPRQDGDQPQHF.